These 25 T cell receptor beta chains share one sample of origin, sequenced in a study of neoadjuvant anti-PD-1 for oral cavity cancer. Profiling relied on immunoSEQ multiplex PCR, and the TCRdb table lists in-frame clones only, not all of them. The repertoire has more than 13,000 clones, about two thirds of them found once; the top ten carry 2.1%. The specimen was PBMCs, collected before nivolumab (anti-PD-1) treatment. Source of these receptors: a person aged 35-79 years with oral cavity squamous cell carcinoma.

V and J are TRBV7-2 and TRBJ2-7; 10 bases align to TRBD1. The CDR3 is made up of 20 amino acids. The J segment lost 5 bases and the V segment lost 0 bases, leaving 19 bases of the junction unmatched. In germline, CDR1 is SGHTA, CDR2 FQGNSA. CDR3 loop: CASSLAAPGQGFTAIDEQYF. The CDR3 DNA reads as TGTGCCAGCAGCTTAGCCGCTCCGGGACAGGGGTTTACTGCTATCGACGAGCAGTACTTC.

The chain joins TRBV6-1 to TRBJ2-1; D may be TRBD1 (6 bases). Germline CDR1 is MNHNS and CDR2 is SASEGT. The V end was cut by 6 bases, the J end by 1 base, with 13 bases between. This CDR3 comprises 15 residues. CDR3 loop: CASRVQGLSYNEQFF. DNA for the CDR3: TGTGCCAGCAGGGTACAGGGTCTTTCCTACAATGAGCAGTTCTTC.

The V gene is TRBV19, the J gene TRBJ2-7; D is possibly TRBD2 (6 bases). This CDR3 region has 12 residues. Germline CDR1 and CDR2: LNHDA and SQIVND (reference sequence). V lost 5 bases and J lost 3, with 8 bases in between. The chain's CDR3 is CASSFGGYEQYF. Written as DNA, the CDR3 is TGTGCCAGTAGTTTCGGGGGCTACGAGCAGTACTTC.

This chain links TRBV28 with TRBJ1-3; D might be TRBD1 (5 bases). Germline lookup yields CDR1 MDHEN and CDR2 SYDVKM. Trimming stripped 6 bases from V and 0 bases from J, with 12 bases between. The CDR3 length is 15 residues. The CDR3 is CASSLGGASGNTIYF. CDR3 bases: TGTGCCAGCAGCCTCGGGGGAGCCTCTGGAAACACCATATATTTT.

V usage is TRBV19 and J usage is TRBJ2-7, with 14 bases aligning to TRBD2. Trimming cost V 5 bases and J 6 bases; bases outside gene matches: 6. The CDR3 loop spans 15 amino acids. Germline CDR1 LNHDA, CDR2 SQIVND (reference sequence). CDR3 protein: CASSGGLAGVSEQYF. CDR3 coding DNA: TGTGCCAGTAGTGGGGGACTAGCGGGAGTTTCCGAGCAGTACTTC.

This chain joins TRBV19 and TRBJ1-5, with 8 bases lining up with TRBD1. V lost 6 bases to trimming and J lost 5 bases; unmatched junction nucleotides: 9. This CDR3 is built from 15 residues. Germline V CDR1 and CDR2: LNHDA, SQIVND (reference sequence). Here the CDR3 DNA reads TGTGCCAGTAGCCCCGACAGGGGAATGTATCAGCCCCAGCATTTT. Its translation is CASSPDRGMYQPQHF.

The chain links TRBV5-5 to TRBJ2-1; D possibly corresponds to TRBD2 (5 bases). V was clipped by 4 bases and J by 6 bases, with 8 bases between them. The CDR3 contains 12 residues. CDR1 and CDR2 (germline): SGHKS, YYEKEE (reference sequence). The CDR3 is CASSAGRNEQFF. The CDR3 DNA reads as TGTGCCAGCAGCGCGGGCCGCAATGAGCAGTTCTTC.

The chain combines TRBV5-1 with TRBJ1-2, with D unresolved. CDR1 and CDR2 from the germline V gene are SGHRS and YFSETQ. The CDR3 is 12 amino acids. V lost 4 bases and J lost 6, with 10 bases in between. The DNA of the CDR3 is TGCGCCAGCAGCGCCGGTGGAGATGGCTACACCTTC. It yields the protein CASSAGGDGYTF.

This clone has only a few counts. The rearrangement joins TRBV7-9 to TRBJ1-4, with D perhaps TRBD1 (5 bases). The ends were cut back, 5 bases at V and 0 bases at J, with 13 bases in the middle. The length of the CDR3 is 16 residues. Germline loops: CDR1 SEHNR, CDR2 FQNEAQ (reference sequence). CDR3 bases: TGTGCCAGCAGCCTAGGACCGACAGCAACTAATGAAAAACTGTTTTTT. Translating it yields CASSLGPTATNEKLFF.

This clone was counted between two and nine times. Written as DNA, the CDR3 is TGTGCCAGCAGCGCCTTGGGGGGGGCTCTAGTTGTTGGTCAGTTCTTC. It codes for CASSALGGALVVGQFF. The genes are TRBV9 and TRBJ2-1; D may be TRBD2 (7 bases). V gave up 3 bases and J gave up 13 bases, with 26 bases separating them. Germline V gives CDR1 SGDLS, CDR2 YYNGEE. CDR3 size: 16 residues. Using reference TRBV9 and TRBJ2-1 for the parts outside the CDR3, the full variable domain is DSGVTQTPKHLITATGQRVTLRCSPRSGDLSVYWYQQSLDQGLQFLIQYYNGEERAKGNILERFSAQQFPDLHSELNLSSLELGDSALYFCASSALGGALVVGQFFGPGTRLTVL.

The chain joins TRBV29-1 to TRBJ1-2; 9 bases fit TRBD1. Per germline, CDR1 SQVTM and CDR2 ANQGSEA. The CDR3 contains 12 residues. The J segment lost 4 bases and the V segment lost 3 bases, leaving 0 bases of the junction unmatched. CDR3: CSVEDRGYGYTF. CDR3 nucleotides: TGCAGCGTTGAGGACAGGGGCTATGGCTACACCTTC.

This clone was found a few times. J is TRBJ1-6 and V is TRBV5-1; a weak D match, TRBD1 (6 bases). The CDR3 runs 13 residues. Germline values: CDR1 SGHRS, CDR2 YFSETQ. V shed 4 bases and J shed 7 bases, with 9 bases lying between them. The DNA for the CDR3 is TGCGCCAGCAGCACCGGACAGAATTCACCCCTCCACTTT. Translating gives CASSTGQNSPLHF.

The V gene is TRBV7-8, the J gene TRBJ1-1; 7 bases map to TRBD1. CDR1 is SGHVS, CDR2 FQNEAQ, per germline. Germline trimming cut 0 bases from V and 4 bases from J; bases unmatched to any gene: 17. The CDR3 has 19 residues. The CDR3 DNA is TGTGCCAGCAGCTTAGCGAAAGGCAGGGGGTCCACCAGGGCCACTGAAGCTTTCTTT. Its protein is CASSLAKGRGSTRATEAFF.

This chain links TRBV6-5 with TRBJ2-7; D may be TRBD1 (5 bases). Germline CDR1 MNHEY, CDR2 SVGAGI. Trimming took 6 bases from V and 2 from J, leaving 11 bases between them. There are 13 residues in the CDR3. The CDR3 DNA reads as TGTGCCAGCAGCAGAGACAGAACCTACGAGCAGTACTTC. Translated, it gives CASSRDRTYEQYF.

The chain uses TRBV12-2 and TRBJ2-7. TRBV12-2 is a pseudogene segment. This CDR3 has 14 residues. The CDR3 DNA reads as TGTGCAAGTCGCTTAGACGCCACCACCTACGAGCAGTACTTC. Amino acid sequence: CASRLDATTYEQYF.

J is TRBJ1-1 and V is TRBV5-4; weak D call: TRBD1 (6 bases). Germline V gives CDR1 SGHNT, CDR2 YYREEE (reference sequence). This CDR3 contains 14 residues. Between the trimmed V and J ends, which lost 4 bases and 6 bases, there was a span of 16 bases. This CDR3 is CASSPNLGQSEAFF. CDR3 nucleotide sequence: TGTGCCAGCAGCCCCAACTTAGGACAGTCTGAAGCTTTCTTT.

The CDR3 reads CASSAVTQYF. DNA for the CDR3: TGTGCCAGCAGTGCGGTGACCCAGTACTTC. This chain joins TRBV2 and TRBJ2-5, with D unresolved. Per the germline V gene, CDR1 is SNHLY and CDR2 is FYNNEI. The ends were cut back, 4 bases at V and 7 bases at J, with 4 bases in the middle. CDR3 length: 10 amino acids.

The genes are TRBV10-2 and TRBJ2-1; 10 nucleotides align to TRBD2. The germline CDR1 and CDR2 sequences are WSHSY and SAAADI. The CDR3 runs 17 residues. V shed 7 bases and J 4 bases; nucleotides not matched to a gene: 13. The CDR3 is CASINLTPGLAYNEQFF. CDR3 in DNA: TGCGCCAGCATCAATCTCACTCCGGGACTAGCGTACAATGAGCAGTTCTTC.

The CDR3, as DNA: TGTGCCAGCAGTGAAGGGGGGGGGTTCGCAGATACGCAGTATTTT. This encodes CASSEGGGFADTQYF. This chain uses TRBV2 with TRBJ2-3, with TRBD2 identical over 7 bases. V lost 1 base to trimming and J lost 4 bases; unmatched junction nucleotides: 5. The CDR3 is 15 amino acids. In germline, CDR1 is SNHLY, CDR2 FYNNEI. Using reference TRBV2 and TRBJ2-3 for the parts outside the CDR3, the full variable domain is EPEVTQTPSHQVTQMGQEVILRCVPISNHLYFYWYRQILGQKVEFLVSFYNNEISEKSEIFDDQFSVERPDGSNFTLKIRSTKLEDSAMYFCASSEGGGFADTQYFGPGTRLTVL.

The genes are TRBV10-3 and TRBJ1-1; D not certain. The CDR3 runs to 16 residues. V lost 3 bases, J lost 1 base, and 15 bases lay in between. The germline V gene has CDR1 ENHRY and CDR2 SYGVKD. The CDR3 sequence is CAISETPGTTNTEAFF. Here the CDR3 DNA reads TGTGCCATCAGTGAAACGCCAGGAACAACGAACACTGAAGCTTTCTTT.

The gene calls are TRBV29-1 and TRBJ2-7; TRBD1 aligns across 8 bases. Losses at the gene ends were 3 bases for V and 7 bases for J; bases not matched to a gene: 5. There are 12 residues in the CDR3. The germline V gene encodes CDR1 SQVTM and CDR2 ANQGSEA. CDR3 sequence reads: CSVDRGPGEQYF. For the CDR3, the DNA is TGCAGCGTTGACAGGGGGCCAGGGGAGCAGTACTTC.

This chain connects TRBV5-4 to TRBJ1-1; 10 bases are shared with TRBD1. Germline CDR1 is SGHNT and CDR2 is YYREEE (reference sequence). Germline trimming cut 3 bases from V and 0 bases from J; bases unmatched to any gene: 5. The CDR3 is made up of 16 amino acids. DNA for the CDR3: TGTGCCAGCAGCTCCGGGACAGGGGCCATGAACACTGAAGCTTTCTTT. Translating gives CASSSGTGAMNTEAFF.

In this sample, this clone turned up once. The rearrangement links TRBV27 to TRBJ1-2; D is possibly TRBD1 (6 bases). This CDR3 region has 15 residues. Deletions cut 5 bases from V and 1 base from J, with 14 bases between. CDR1 and CDR2 from the germline V gene are MNHEY and SMNVEV (reference sequence). The CDR3 region is CASSPGAWINYGYTF. The DNA for the CDR3 is TGTGCCAGCAGTCCGGGGGCCTGGATTAACTATGGCTACACCTTC.

This clone was detected only a few times. The V and J genes are TRBV27 and TRBJ1-2; TRBD1 aligns across 11 bases. The V gene end was trimmed by 8 bases and the J gene end by 5 bases; junction bases not matched to a gene: 10. From germline, CDR1 is MNHEY and CDR2 SMNVEV (reference sequence). The CDR3 consists of 15 residues. The CDR3 reads CASVGLGQGAYGYTF. The CDR3 DNA reads TGTGCCAGCGTGGGCCTCGGACAGGGGGCGTATGGCTACACCTTC.

The gene calls are TRBV7-9 and TRBJ1-6, with 7 bases matching TRBD1. The trim removed 5 bases at V and 7 bases at J, leaving 5 bases unmatched. This CDR3 comprises 14 residues. Germline V gives CDR1 SEHNR, CDR2 FQNEAQ (reference sequence). The CDR3 bases are TGTGCCAGCAGCCGCGGGACAGCCAATTCACCCCTCCACTTT. Protein product: CASSRGTANSPLHF.